Listed below are T cell receptor beta chains from one sample, sequenced in a study of cytomegalovirus exposure and HLA in healthy donors. Produced via immunoSEQ multiplex PCR; TCRdb's table is partial and in-frame only. Here the sample spans 200,000 to 250,000 clones, over 65% being singletons. Sequenced: PBMCs. These receptors all stem from a human donor in good health. Each CDR3 is given with its conserved first and last residue. Fields, in order: V gene, clone size, D gene, J gene, CDR3 protein, CDR3 DNA. A D gene is named only where the DNA matches it firmly. Clone size, where shown, is once, few, many, or a class for clones that have expanded.

V: TRBV28; size: NA; D: TRBD2; J: TRBJ2-5; CDR3: CASREAAGLAIEETQYF; DNA: TGTGCCAGCAGGGAAGCGGCGGGACTAGCGATTGAAGAGACCCAGTACTTC
V: TRBV28; size: NA; D: NA; J: TRBJ2-7; CDR3: CASSFLLGTYEQYF; DNA: TGTGCCAGCAGTTTTCTCCTAGGTACCTACGAGCAGTACTTC
V: TRBV7-2; size: NA; D: NA; J: TRBJ1-1; CDR3: CASSLLLGNTEAFF; DNA: TGTGCCAGCAGCTTATTGCTAGGTAACACTGAAGCTTTCTTT
V: TRBV19; size: NA; D: TRBD1; J: TRBJ2-7; CDR3: CASSTRFLGQGYEQYF; DNA: TGTGCCAGTAGTACCCGATTCCTTGGACAGGGTTACGAGCAGTACTTC
V: TRBV29-1; size: NA; D: TRBD2; J: TRBJ2-1; CDR3: CSVARGVAGIGTNEQFF; DNA: TGCAGCGTTGCCCGGGGAGTAGCGGGGATTGGTACCAATGAGCAGTTCTTC
V: TRBV6-5; size: NA; D: NA; J: TRBJ2-3; CDR3: CASSYAGDTDTQYF; DNA: TGTGCCAGCAGTTACGCAGGCGACACAGATACGCAGTATTTT
V: TRBV11-3; size: NA; D: TRBD2; J: TRBJ2-1; CDR3: CASSLEPSGNNEQFF; DNA: TGTGCCAGCAGCTTAGAACCTAGCGGGAACAATGAGCAGTTCTTC
V: TRBV10-2; size: NA; D: NA; J: TRBJ1-2; CDR3: CASSEGSYYGYTF; DNA: TGCGCCAGCAGTGAGGGGAGCTACTATGGCTACACCTTC
V: TRBV19; size: NA; D: TRBD1; J: TRBJ2-2; CDR3: CASGQGTGELFF; DNA: TGTGCCAGTGGACAGGGCACCGGGGAGCTGTTTTTT
V: TRBV6-5; size: few; D: NA; J: TRBJ2-5; CDR3: CASSYHNEQETQYF; DNA: TGTGCCAGCAGTTACCACAACGAACAAGAGACCCAGTACTTC
V: TRBV4-1; size: NA; D: TRBD1; J: TRBJ1-1; CDR3: CASTQIPVGGTGRDTEAFF; DNA: TGCGCCAGCACCCAAATCCCGGTCGGTGGGACAGGGCGAGACACTGAAGCTTTCTTT
V: TRBV7-9; size: NA; D: NA; J: TRBJ2-5; CDR3: CASSQKPGDYQETQYF; DNA: TGTGCCAGCAGCCAAAAGCCCGGGGACTACCAAGAGACCCAGTACTTC
V: TRBV5-5; size: few; D: NA; J: TRBJ1-1; CDR3: CASSLPPGGTEAFF; DNA: TGTGCCAGCAGCTTGCCCCCGGGTGGCACTGAAGCTTTCTTT
V: TRBV29-1; size: once; D: NA; J: TRBJ2-3; CDR3: CSGGQRVTDTQYF; DNA: TGCAGCGGCGGACAGAGAGTCACAGATACGCAGTATTTT
V: TRBV19; size: NA; D: NA; J: TRBJ2-5; CDR3: CASSIGYQETQYF; DNA: TGTGCCAGTAGTATCGGGTACCAAGAGACCCAGTACTTC
V: TRBV2; size: once; D: TRBD1; J: TRBJ2-5; CDR3: CASTQGVTETQYF; DNA: TGTGCCAGCACCCAGGGGGTCACAGAGACCCAGTACTTC
V: TRBV5-1; size: NA; D: TRBD1; J: TRBJ2-5; CDR3: CASSQNEPGQGQETQYF; DNA: TGCGCCAGCAGCCAAAACGAACCGGGACAGGGGCAAGAGACCCAGTACTTC
V: TRBV6-6; size: NA; D: NA; J: TRBJ2-1; CDR3: CASRLMVAGSEFF; DNA: TGTGCCAGCAGACTCATGGTGGCGGGATCGGAGTTCTTC
V: TRBV15; size: NA; D: TRBD1; J: TRBJ2-5; CDR3: CATSSGTGVSETQYF; DNA: TGTGCCACCAGCTCCGGGACAGGGGTTTCAGAGACCCAGTACTTC
V: TRBV16; size: NA; D: NA; J: TRBJ1-2; CDR3: CASSLGQVDGYTF; DNA: TGTGCCAGCAGCCTGGGGCAGGTGGATGGCTACACCTTC
V: TRBV4-2; size: NA; D: NA; J: TRBJ2-5; CDR3: CASGQKYQETQYF; DNA: TGTGCCAGCGGACAGAAGTACCAAGAGACCCAGTACTTC
V: TRBV6-1; size: NA; D: TRBD1; J: TRBJ2-7; CDR3: CASIHRGYDYEQYF; DNA: TGTGCCAGCATTCACAGGGGGTATGACTACGAGCAGTACTTC
V: TRBV7-2; size: NA; D: TRBD1; J: TRBJ1-4; CDR3: CASSTRTGINEKLFF; DNA: TGTGCCAGCAGCACTCGGACAGGCATAAATGAAAAACTGTTTTTT
V: TRBV7-9; size: NA; D: NA; J: TRBJ1-1; CDR3: CASSFHMNTEAFF; DNA: TGTGCCAGCAGCTTCCACATGAACACTGAAGCTTTCTTT
V: TRBV5-6; size: NA; D: TRBD1; J: TRBJ1-2; CDR3: CASSLVQGGGYTF; DNA: TGTGCCAGCAGCTTGGTCCAGGGGGGTGGCTACACCTTC
V: TRBV29-1; size: NA; D: TRBD1; J: TRBJ1-4; CDR3: CSVVGGQGINEKLFF; DNA: TGCAGCGTTGTTGGGGGACAGGGAATTAATGAAAAACTGTTTTTT
V: TRBV19; size: NA; D: NA; J: TRBJ2-5; CDR3: CASSADLRQTQYF; DNA: TGTGCCAGTAGTGCCGACTTGAGGCAGACCCAGTACTTC
V: TRBV5-1; size: NA; D: TRBD1; J: TRBJ2-1; CDR3: CASSLDGQAAYNEQFF; DNA: TGCGCCAGCAGCTTGGATGGACAGGCGGCCTACAATGAGCAGTTCTTC
V: TRBV28; size: NA; D: TRBD1; J: TRBJ2-7; CDR3: CASSDGQGAAEQYF; DNA: TGTGCCAGCAGCGACGGACAGGGGGCTGCCGAGCAGTACTTC
V: TRBV6-5; size: few; D: NA; J: TRBJ2-5; CDR3: CASSSRGTQYF; DNA: TGTGCCAGCAGTTCCAGGGGCACCCAGTACTTC
V: TRBV6-6; size: NA; D: TRBD2; J: TRBJ2-1; CDR3: CASRPSSGPAYNEQFF; DNA: TGTGCCAGCAGGCCCTCTAGCGGCCCGGCCTACAATGAGCAGTTCTTC
V: TRBV5-4; size: few; D: TRBD2; J: TRBJ2-7; CDR3: CASSLREGPKEQYF; DNA: TGTGCCAGCAGCTTGCGGGAGGGTCCTAAGGAGCAGTACTTC
V: TRBV2; size: NA; D: TRBD1; J: TRBJ1-1; CDR3: CASSPWDSPYTEAFF; DNA: TGTGCCAGCAGCCCTTGGGACAGCCCTTACACTGAAGCTTTCTTT
V: TRBV5-1; size: NA; D: TRBD2; J: TRBJ2-3; CDR3: CASSFRVVAGSTDTQYF; DNA: TGCGCCAGCAGCTTCCGGGTGGTAGCGGGAAGCACAGATACGCAGTATTTT
V: TRBV10-3; size: NA; D: NA; J: TRBJ2-1; CDR3: CAISEPLTGRQHNEQFF; DNA: TGTGCCATCAGTGAGCCATTGACAGGGAGGCAGCACAATGAGCAGTTCTTC
V: TRBV5-1; size: few; D: NA; J: TRBJ1-2; CDR3: CASSPDSQNYGYTF; DNA: TGCGCCAGCAGCCCGGACAGCCAAAACTATGGCTACACCTTC
V: TRBV11-1; size: NA; D: TRBD1; J: TRBJ2-5; CDR3: CASSLDRGRETQYF; DNA: TGTGCCAGCAGCTTGGACAGGGGGCGAGAGACCCAGTACTTC
V: TRBV9; size: NA; D: NA; J: TRBJ1-5; CDR3: CASSVSGNSNQPQHF; DNA: TGTGCCAGCAGCGTCTCGGGTAATAGCAATCAGCCCCAGCATTTT
V: TRBV25-1; size: NA; D: TRBD1; J: TRBJ1-5; CDR3: CANDRGGQPQHF; DNA: TGTGCCAACGACAGGGGTGGTCAGCCCCAGCATTTT
V: TRBV29-1; size: NA; D: TRBD2; J: TRBJ2-7; CDR3: CSAVGTSGNYEQYF; DNA: TGCAGCGCTGTCGGGACTAGCGGGAACTACGAGCAGTACTTC
V: TRBV28; size: NA; D: NA; J: TRBJ2-7; CDR3: CASSSFYEQYF; DNA: TGTGCCAGCAGTTCTTTCTACGAGCAGTACTTC